This TCR beta chain was sequenced during a study of T cell responses to AZD1222 COVID-19 vaccine. On this clone: Antigen specificity is unknown.

General study points: The span of vaccine-associated CD4 TCRs extended across spike, with dominance at 160-218 and 743-854. Possibly, clonal diversity was underestimated; donors were largely white British and included more females. The study found Spike-specific TCR breadth and depth rose after two AZD1222 doses. Sampling captured repertoires only after the peak T cell response.

Germline CDR1 and CDR2: SGHRS and YFSETQ. The CDR3 spans 15 residues. V was cut by 4 bases and J by 0 bases, with 11 bases left in between. Assay: immunoSEQ multiplex PCR; the TCRdb copy retains only in-frame clones and omits some. This table holds some 70,000 clones, 80% found once. This receptor was taken from an adult who received the AZD1222 COVID-19 vaccine. This chain uses TRBV5-1 with TRBJ1-3; the D is unclear. Sample: peripheral blood, taken 28 days after the second AZD1222 dose. This chain's CDR3 is CASSRDTFSGNTIYF. The CDR3, as DNA: TGCGCCAGCAGCCGCGACACGTTCTCTGGAAACACCATATATTTT.